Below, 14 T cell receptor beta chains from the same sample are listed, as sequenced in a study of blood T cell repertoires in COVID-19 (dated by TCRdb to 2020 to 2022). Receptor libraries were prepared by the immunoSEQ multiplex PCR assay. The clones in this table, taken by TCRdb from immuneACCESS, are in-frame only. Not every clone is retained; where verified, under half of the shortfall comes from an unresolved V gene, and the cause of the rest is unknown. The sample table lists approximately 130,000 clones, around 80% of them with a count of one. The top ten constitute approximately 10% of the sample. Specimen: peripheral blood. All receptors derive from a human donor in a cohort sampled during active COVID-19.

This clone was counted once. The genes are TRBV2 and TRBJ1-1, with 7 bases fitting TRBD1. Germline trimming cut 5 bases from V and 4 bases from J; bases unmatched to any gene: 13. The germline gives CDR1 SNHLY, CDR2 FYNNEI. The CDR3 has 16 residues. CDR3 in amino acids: CASSRQGGEVGTEAFF. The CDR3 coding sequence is TGTGCCAGCAGTCGACAGGGTGGCGAAGTGGGCACTGAAGCTTTCTTT.

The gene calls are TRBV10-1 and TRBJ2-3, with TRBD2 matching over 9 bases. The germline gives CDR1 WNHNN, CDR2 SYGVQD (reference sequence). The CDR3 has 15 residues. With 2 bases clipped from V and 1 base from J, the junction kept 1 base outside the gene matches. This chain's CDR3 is CASSEVAGGTDTQYF. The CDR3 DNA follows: TGCGCCAGCAGTGAGGTAGCGGGGGGCACAGATACGCAGTATTTT.

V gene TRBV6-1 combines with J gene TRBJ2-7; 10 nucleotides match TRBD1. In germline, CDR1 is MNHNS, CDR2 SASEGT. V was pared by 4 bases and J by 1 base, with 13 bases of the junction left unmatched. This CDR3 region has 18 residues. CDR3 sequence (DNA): TGTGCCAGCAGTGTAATGGAAGTTCCGGGACAGGGGTCCTACGAGCAGTACTTC. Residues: CASSVMEVPGQGSYEQYF.

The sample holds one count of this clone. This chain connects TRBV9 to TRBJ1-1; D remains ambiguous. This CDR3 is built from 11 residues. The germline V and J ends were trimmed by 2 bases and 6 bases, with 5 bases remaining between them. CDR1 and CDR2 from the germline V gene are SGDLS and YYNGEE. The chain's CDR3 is CASSVGSEAFF. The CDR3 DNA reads TGTGCCAGCAGCGTTGGCTCTGAAGCTTTCTTT.

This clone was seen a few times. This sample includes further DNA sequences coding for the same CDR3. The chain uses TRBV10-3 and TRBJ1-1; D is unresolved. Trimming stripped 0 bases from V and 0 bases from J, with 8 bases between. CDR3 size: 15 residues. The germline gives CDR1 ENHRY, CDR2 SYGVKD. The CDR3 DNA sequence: TGTGCCATCAGTGAGTCCCAGGATTTGAACACTGAAGCTTTCTTT. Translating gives CAISESQDLNTEAFF.

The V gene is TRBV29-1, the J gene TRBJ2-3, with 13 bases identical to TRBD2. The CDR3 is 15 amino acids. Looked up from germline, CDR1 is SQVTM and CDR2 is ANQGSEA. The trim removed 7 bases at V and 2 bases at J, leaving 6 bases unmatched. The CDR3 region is CSARTSGGYTDTQYF. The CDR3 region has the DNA TGCAGCGCTCGGACTAGCGGGGGATACACAGATACGCAGTATTTT.

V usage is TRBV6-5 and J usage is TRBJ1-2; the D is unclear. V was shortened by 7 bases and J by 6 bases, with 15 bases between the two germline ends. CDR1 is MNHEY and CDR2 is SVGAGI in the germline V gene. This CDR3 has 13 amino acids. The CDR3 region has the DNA TGTGCCAGCATAGTCCCCGGGCGGGATGGCTACACCTTC. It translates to CASIVPGRDGYTF.

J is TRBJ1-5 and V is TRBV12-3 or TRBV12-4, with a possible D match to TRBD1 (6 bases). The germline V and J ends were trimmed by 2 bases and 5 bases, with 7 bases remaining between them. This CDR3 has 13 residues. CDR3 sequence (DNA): TGTGCCAGCAGTTTATACAGGGATCAGCCCCAGCATTTT. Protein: CASSLYRDQPQHF.

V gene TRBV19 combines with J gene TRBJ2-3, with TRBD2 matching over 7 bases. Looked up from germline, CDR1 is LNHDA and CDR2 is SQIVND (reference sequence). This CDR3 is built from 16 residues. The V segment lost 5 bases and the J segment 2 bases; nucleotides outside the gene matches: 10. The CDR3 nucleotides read TGTGCCAGTAGTTGGTCGGGGGGACTACCCACAGATACGCAGTATTTT. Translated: CASSWSGGLPTDTQYF.

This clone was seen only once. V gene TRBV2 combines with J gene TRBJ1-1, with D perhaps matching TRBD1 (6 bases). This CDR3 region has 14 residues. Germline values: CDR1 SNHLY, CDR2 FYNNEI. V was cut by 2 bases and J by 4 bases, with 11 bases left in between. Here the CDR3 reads CASSEMGHTTEAFF. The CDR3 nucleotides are TGTGCCAGCAGTGAAATGGGACATACCACTGAAGCTTTCTTT. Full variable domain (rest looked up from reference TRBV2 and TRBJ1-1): EPEVTQTPSHQVTQMGQEVILRCVPISNHLYFYWYRQILGQKVEFLVSFYNNEISEKSEIFDDQFSVERPDGSNFTLKIRSTKLEDSAMYFCASSEMGHTTEAFFGQGTRLTVV.

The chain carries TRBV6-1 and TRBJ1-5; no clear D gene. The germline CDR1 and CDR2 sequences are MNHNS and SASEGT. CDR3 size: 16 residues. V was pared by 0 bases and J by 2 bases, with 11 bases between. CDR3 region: CASSEAPGVGNQPQHF. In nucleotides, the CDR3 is TGTGCCAGCAGTGAAGCGCCCGGGGTAGGCAATCAGCCCCAGCATTTT.

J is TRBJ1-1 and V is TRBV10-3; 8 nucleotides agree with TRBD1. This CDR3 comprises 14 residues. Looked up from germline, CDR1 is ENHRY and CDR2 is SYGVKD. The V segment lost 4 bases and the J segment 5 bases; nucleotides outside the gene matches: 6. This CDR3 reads CAISAQGAGTEAFF. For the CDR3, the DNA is TGTGCCATCAGTGCTCAGGGGGCTGGGACTGAAGCTTTCTTT.

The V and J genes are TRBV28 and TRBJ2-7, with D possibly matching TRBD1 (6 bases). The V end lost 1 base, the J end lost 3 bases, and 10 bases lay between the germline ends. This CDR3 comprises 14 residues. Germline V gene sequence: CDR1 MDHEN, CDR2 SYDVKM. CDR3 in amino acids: CASSLYNRVYEQYF. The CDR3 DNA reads TGTGCCAGCAGTTTATATAACAGGGTCTACGAGCAGTACTTC.

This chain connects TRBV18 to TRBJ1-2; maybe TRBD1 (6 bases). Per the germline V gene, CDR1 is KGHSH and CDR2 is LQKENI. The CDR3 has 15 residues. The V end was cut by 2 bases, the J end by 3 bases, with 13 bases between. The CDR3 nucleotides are TGTGCCAGCTCACCAGGGCACAGGGAGTACTATGGCTACACCTTC. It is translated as CASSPGHREYYGYTF.